The clone carrying this T cell receptor (beta chain) was detected only a few times. Its specificity is unknown. Investigators reverse transcribed all isolated RNA, so they sequenced expressed TCRB transcripts. Clones were sequenced by immunoSEQ multiplex PCR, and TCRdb holds only the in-frame ones, with some missing. The sample holds 310,000 or so clones, 15% seen once. From germline, CDR1 is LNHNV and CDR2 YYDKDF (reference sequence). The CDR3 has 17 amino acids. Trimming left V 0 bases short and J 5 bases short, with 19 bases between. This record comes from a study of beta chain features in type 1 diabetes. Study results and caveats: Moderate but significant shortening of TCRB CDR3s was recorded in all four CD4+ subsets from Type 1 diabetes patients.

The chain joins TRBV15 to TRBJ2-5; the D gene is possibly TRBD2 (6 bases). This clonotype originated in a man aged 18 to 30 with type 1 diabetes. The sample taken for sequencing was naive CD4+ T cells from blood. CDR3 amino acids: CATSRDGGARVRETQYF. DNA of the CDR3: TGTGCCACCAGCAGAGATGGCGGGGCAAGAGTCCGGGAGACCCAGTACTTC. Supplemented by reference TRBV15 and TRBJ2-5, the full variable domain reads DAMVIQNPRYQVTQFGKPVTLSCSQTLNHNVMYWYQQKSSQAPKLLFHYYDKDFNNEADTPDNFQSRRPNTSFCFLDIRSPGLGDTAMYLCATSRDGGARVRETQYFGPGTRLLVL.